This TCR beta chain was recovered during a study of Graves' ophthalmopathy and Graves' hyperthyroidism. The length of the CDR3 is 12 residues. The germline gives CDR1 ENHRY, CDR2 SYGVKD. V lost 4 bases and J lost 8, with 11 bases in between. Sampling over 8 ml of fresh peripheral blood provided the PBMCs. Researchers took RNA transcripts and amplified TCR beta CDR3 regions from them. HTBI primers served in a first-round RT-PCR, which a second-round multiplex PCR followed. Each CDR3 protein is one row after TCRdb ran MiXCR on the multiplex PCR reads. In the table there are 650,000 to 900,000 distinct CDR3 sequences, roughly 40% of which are singletons.

The chain carries TRBV10-3 and TRBJ1-2; no definite D call. Input material: peripheral blood. The receptor comes from an adult man with Graves' ophthalmopathy. The CDR3 here is CAISASYRGYTF. CDR3 DNA sequence: TGTGCCATCAGTGCCTCGTACCGAGGCTACACCTTC.